A selection of T cell receptor beta chains follows, all from one sample in a study of cytomegalovirus exposure and HLA in healthy donors. Generated by immunoSEQ multiplex PCR, the TCRdb table keeps only in-frame clones and is missing some. The table has 110,000 to 150,000 clones, 82% seen once. Sequencing was done on a sample of PBMCs. Source of these receptors: a man younger than 35 in good health and CMV-seropositive. CDR3s include the opening cysteine and the closing phenylalanine or tryptophan. The size field is filled for only some rows; it gives once, few, many or a size class.

clone_size v_call cdr3_aa
- TRBV19 CASSFSGLAGGRGEQFF
once TRBV7-9 CASSNGVNSNQPQHF
few TRBV4-2 CASGSPTGNTEAFF
- TRBV29-1 CSVEDLGDRTQYF
- TRBV2 CASSEASSGTYEQYF
- TRBV6-5 CASTPRGGVWTQYF
- TRBV19 CASTLAGGSNEQFF
- TRBV7-8 CASSPTLAGPDGTDTQYF
- TRBV28 CASSPGGFYEQYF
- TRBV28 CASTKPPGQGIHEQYF
- TRBV28 CASSLWEEQYF
- TRBV2 CASSRSMGADGYTF
- TRBV5-1 CASSWAAGMNTEAFF
- TRBV7-9 CASSFNQEDYGYTF
- TRBV4-2 CASSPRTSGSHLEQYF
- TRBV7-6 CASSIGTGTGELFF